The clone carrying this T cell receptor beta chain was seen repeatedly, ten times or more. Its matching antigen is unknown. Clinical symptoms, serum thyroxine and TRAb, thyroid ultrasound and orbital computed tomography were used for the diagnoses. Germline-derived CDR1 and CDR2 are SGHTA and FQGNSA. This CDR3 is 14 amino acids long. Between the trimmed V and J ends, which lost 1 base and 6 bases, there was a span of 10 bases. The source material, RNA transcripts, was used to amplify TCR beta CDR3 regions. The primer set for the first-round RT-PCR of the TCR CDR3 was HTBI. TCRdb re-derived calls from the multiplex PCR reads in MiXCR, one entry per CDR3 protein. The sample carries 450,000 to 600,000 distinct CDR3 sequences, less than 15% recorded once. These data belong to a study of T cells in Graves' hyperthyroidism and ophthalmopathy. Study-wide results and caveats: Separating ophthalmopathy from stable hyperthyroidism was achieved by a 13 V-J model. The model predicted ophthalmopathy a median around six months before onset.

The material sequenced was blood. The sequence came from a woman aged 40 to 49 with Graves' hyperthyroidism. This chain links TRBV7-2 with TRBJ2-1; D might be TRBD1 (5 bases). CDR3 sequence: CASSLGRGGNEQFF. CDR3 sequence (DNA): TGTGCCAGCAGCTTAGGAAGGGGCGGCAATGAGCAGTTCTTC.